This T cell receptor (beta chain) emerged from a study of T-cell reconstitution after alpha-beta-depleted transplantation in children. This clonotype has more than one count but fewer than ten. Its target is not known. Notes on the study in general: One year post-transplant, T-cell counts and diversity were largely derived from T cells produced anew.

This sample's TCRbeta library carried unique molecular identifier barcodes. TCRdb itself ran the PCR reads through MiXCR, one entry per CDR3 protein. The sample carries 900,000 or so distinct CDR3 sequences, approximately 15% recorded once. V shed 6 bases and J shed 6 bases, with 9 bases lying between them. This CDR3 comprises 11 residues. Germline assignment: CDR1 SQVTM and CDR2 ANQGSEA. This chain links TRBV29-1 with TRBJ2-1, with TRBD2 as a possible D gene (5 bases). The receptor was isolated from a male patient younger than 18 who had a stem cell transplant for acute lymphoblastic leukemia, so the T cells may come from the graft donor. Sequenced here: PBMCs, mostly from graft donor cells, sampled 360 days after TCRalphabeta/CD19-depleted stem cell transplant. The CDR3 sequence is CSVRRSNEQFF. In DNA form, the CDR3 reads TGCAGCGTCCGGAGGAGCAATGAGCAGTTCTTC.